This TCR beta chain was recorded in a study of radiation and T cells in renal cell carcinoma. Overall study findings and caveats: From baseline, blood top tumor clonotypes peaked at 2 weeks post-radiation.

Time point reported: blood 4 weeks post-SBRT, at nephrectomy. Indicated treatment: 15 Gy SBRT to primary tumor, nephrectomy 4 weeks later. Nephrectomy followed 15 Gy stereotactic body radiation by 4 weeks. After SBRT, blood was collected at 2 and 4 weeks, plus baseline. Produced via immunoSEQ multiplex PCR; TCRdb's table is partial and in-frame only. This table has fewer than 200,000 clones, 88% appearing once. A word on this clone: What it binds is not known.

The CDR3 totals 15 residues. V gave up 5 bases and J gave up 2 bases, with 16 bases separating them. CDR1 and CDR2 from the germline V gene are SGHTA and FQGNSA. The genes are TRBV7-2 and TRBJ2-7; perhaps D is TRBD1 or TRBD2 (5 bases each). Material: blood, obtained from a patient whose treatment included radiotherapy and nephrectomy. The receptor comes from a woman aged 50 to 60 with renal cell carcinoma. CDR3 sequence: CASSEGPRNPYEQYF. The DNA for the CDR3 is TGTGCCAGCAGCGAGGGACCTCGGAATCCCTACGAGCAGTACTTC. Full variable domain (remainder filled in from reference TRBV7-2 and TRBJ2-7): GAGVSQSPSNKVTEKGKDVELRCDPISGHTALYWYRQSLGQGLEFLIYFQGNSAPDKSGLPSDRFSAERTGGSVSTLTIQRTQQEDSAVYLCASSEGPRNPYEQYFGPGTRLTVT.